The entry that follows covers one TCR beta chain sequence. Its antigen is not known. The data are from a study of cytomegalovirus exposure and HLA in healthy donors. Measured with immunoSEQ multiplex PCR; TCRdb has only the in-frame clones, and not every one. The sample has roughly 270,000 clones, 88% seen once. Study-wide results and caveats: Accounts indicate the classifier identified cytomegalovirus status with strong specificity and sensitivity.

Specimen: PBMCs. This TCR was recovered from a woman between 18 and 29 years old in good health and CMV-seronegative.

The CDR3 loop is CASSVGQGYEKLFF. The CDR3 DNA sequence: TGCGCCAGCAGCGTGGGACAGGGGTATGAAAAACTGTTTTTT. V and J are TRBV5-1 and TRBJ1-4, with 10 bases fitting TRBD1. Germline CDR1 SGHRS, CDR2 YFSETQ. This CDR3 region has 14 residues. The junction had 3 bases not matched to a gene; V was cut back by 4 bases and J by 6 bases.